The source of this T cell receptor beta chain is a study of blood T cells in healthy people across ages. Study-level information: Roughly one uniquely barcoded beta molecule per two T cells was captured.

Using a J-beta primer mix together with a sample-barcoded 5' primer, a second PCR was run for roughly 7 to 12 cycles. Tagging of each cDNA molecule was performed by a template-switch adaptor with 12 random nucleotides. TCRdb reprocessed the 5' RACE reads with MiXCR, giving one entry per CDR3 protein. The data hold about 680,000 distinct CDR3 sequences, with 45% to 50% observed a single time. A word on this clonotype: One junction end does not reproduce the germline sequence, and a read error may be involved.

Germline V CDR1 and CDR2: SGHTA, FQGNSA. This CDR3 contains 14 residues. The specimen sequenced was blood. The receptor was isolated from a woman in her fifties or sixties in good health. The chain carries TRBV7-2 and TRBJ1-2; D remains ambiguous. CDR3 in DNA: TGTGCCAACAGCGTCCGAGTGGAAAACTATGGCTACACCTTC. Translated: CANSVRVENYGYTF.